This TCR beta chain was recorded in a study of spatial heterogeneity in lung cancer. The time point here: blood at routine non-recurrence follow-up after resection. TCRdb redid the calling of the 5' RACE reads with MiXCR, one entry per CDR3 protein. The data contain some 10,000 distinct CDR3 sequences, about a tenth of them singletons. The CDR3 spans 13 residues. Per the germline V gene, CDR1 is SGHTA and CDR2 is FQGNSA. The ends were cut back, 6 bases at V and 1 base at J, with 9 bases in the middle. This clonotype was observed at least ten times. Its antigen is still unknown. General study points: In blood, ubiquitous expanded tumor TCRs appeared more at resection than follow-up.

Sequencing was performed on PBMCs, taken at follow-up. This TCR was sampled from a female donor with early-stage non-small cell lung cancer. The chain couples TRBV7-2 to TRBJ1-1; TRBD1 might be the D (6 bases). CDR3 region: CASSQGRNTEAFF. DNA of the CDR3: TGTGCCAGCAGTCAGGGGAGGAACACTGAAGCTTTCTTT.